A selection of T cell receptor beta chains follows, all from one sample in a study of T cell repertoires in cytomegalovirus infection. TCRdb recomputed calls from the reads with MiXCR, one row per CDR3 protein. The table shows about 490,000 distinct CDR3 sequences, with approximately 15% occurring only once. Sequencing was done on a sample of CD8+ T cells from PBMCs. The source is a human donor in good health (CMV status not recorded). Some clones in this sample may be carry-over from other donors' samples. The CDR3 runs from the conserved cysteine through the conserved F or W. Each record gives: D gene, J gene, V gene, clone size, CDR3 protein, CDR3 DNA. D genes are given only for firm matches. Size is omitted from some rows. Given values are once, few, many or a class for expanded clones.

TRBD1,TRBJ1-2,TRBV12-3/TRBV12-4,many,CASSPGQGLTNYGYTF,TGTGCCAGCAGCCCGGGACAGGGGTTAACTAACTATGGCTACACCTTC
-,TRBJ1-1,TRBV27,-,CASSFDSFAEAFF,TGTGCCAGCAGTTTTGACAGTTTCGCTGAAGCTTTCTTT
-,TRBJ2-2,TRBV15,-,CATGTVNTGELFF,TGTGCCACCGGGACTGTGAACACCGGGGAGCTGTTTTTT
TRBD2,TRBJ2-1,TRBV11-1,-,CASSLERESSYNEQFF,TGTGCCAGCAGCTTGGAGCGGGAGAGCTCCTACAATGAGCAGTTCTTC
TRBD2,TRBJ2-7,TRBV7-6,many,CASSLGGLAGGTYEQYF,TGTGCCAGCAGCTTAGGAGGACTAGCGGGAGGTACTTACGAGCAGTACTTC
TRBD2,TRBJ2-1,TRBV7-9,many,CASSLVLAKNNEQFF,TGTGCCAGCAGCTTAGTACTAGCGAAGAACAATGAGCAGTTCTTC
-,TRBJ2-3,TRBV7-2,once,CASSPREPPGYF,TGTGCCAGCAGCCCGAGGGAACCTCCTGGGTATTTT
TRBD1,TRBJ2-2,TRBV7-2,many,CASSLTGGLEELFF,TGTGCCAGCAGCTTAACAGGGGGCTTGGAGGAGCTGTTTTTT
TRBD1,TRBJ1-1,TRBV12-3/TRBV12-4,few,CASSRGDRVAFF,TGTGCCAGCAGTCGCGGAGACAGGGTTGCTTTCTTT
-,TRBJ2-5,TRBV11-2,few,CASSYVRETQYF,TGTGCCAGCAGCTATGTGCGAGAGACCCAGTACTTC
-,TRBJ1-2,TRBV6-1,many,CASSEVLTPNGYTF,TGTGCCAGCAGTGAAGTCTTGACCCCCAATGGCTACACCTTC
-,TRBJ2-1,TRBV9,few,CASSATLSSYNEQFF,TGTGCCAGCAGCGCTACCCTGAGCTCCTACAATGAGCAGTTCTTC
TRBD1,TRBJ2-4,TRBV18,few,CASSPAGTGAKNIQYF,TGTGCCAGCTCACCTGCCGGGACAGGAGCCAAAAACATTCAGTACTTC
TRBD2,TRBJ2-7,TRBV28,-,CASSSLLAGVGYEQYF,TGTGCCAGCAGTTCCCTACTAGCGGGAGTCGGCTACGAGCAGTACTTC
TRBD1,TRBJ2-5,TRBV7-8,many,CASSIRTGGQETQYF,TGTGCCAGCAGCATCCGGACAGGGGGGCAAGAGACCCAGTACTTC
-,TRBJ1-2,TRBV7-6,many,CASSLEQDLNYGYTF,TGTGCCAGCAGCTTAGAACAGGATCTAAACTATGGCTACACCTTC
TRBD2,TRBJ2-7,TRBV7-9,many,CASSYSSGAAQEQYF,TGTGCCAGCAGCTATTCTAGCGGGGCCGCTCAGGAGCAGTACTTC
-,TRBJ2-6,TRBV14,many,CASSQDLGYGFSGANVLTF,TGTGCCAGCAGCCAAGATCTGGGATACGGATTCTCTGGGGCCAACGTCCTGACTTTC
-,TRBJ2-2,TRBV5-6,-,CASSLGSPLANTGELFF,TGTGCCAGCAGCTTGGGATCCCCCCTCGCGAACACCGGGGAGCTGTTTTTT
-,TRBJ2-1,TRBV7-6,many,CASSLGDLRYNEQFF,TGTGCCAGCAGCTTAGGGGACCTAAGGTACAATGAGCAGTTCTTC
-,TRBJ1-1,TRBV20-1,many,CSARELNTEAFF,TGCAGTGCTAGAGAGTTGAACACTGAAGCTTTCTTT
-,TRBJ2-7,TRBV7-9,few,CASSSTVGYEQYF,TGTGCCAGCAGCTCAACGGTGGGATACGAGCAGTACTTC
TRBD1,TRBJ2-5,TRBV9,-,CASSVGTGGGETQYF,TGTGCCAGCAGCGTAGGGACAGGGGGCGGAGAGACCCAGTACTTC
-,TRBJ2-3,TRBV9,few,CASSVEGFTDTQYF,TGTGCCAGCAGCGTAGAGGGGTTCACAGATACGCAGTATTTT
-,TRBJ1-3,TRBV19,-,CASSIDWDTIYF,TGTGCCAGTAGTATAGACTGGGACACCATATATTTT
-,TRBJ1-1,TRBV11-2,many,CASSLDPRTEAFF,TGTGCCAGCAGCTTAGATCCTAGGACTGAAGCTTTCTTT
TRBD1,TRBJ2-6,TRBV7-6,many,CASSLGGQPFSGANVLTF,TGTGCCAGCAGCTTAGGGGGACAGCCCTTCTCTGGGGCCAACGTCCTGACTTTC
TRBD1,TRBJ1-4,TRBV7-9,many,CATRHRGGDEKLFF,TGTGCCACCAGGCACAGGGGAGGGGACGAAAAACTGTTTTTT
-,TRBJ1-6,TRBV20-1,few,CSAKGTNSPLHF,TGCAGTGCTAAGGGAACCAATTCACCCCTCCACTTT
-,TRBJ2-1,TRBV27,many,CASRVYSQNEQFF,TGTGCCAGCAGAGTTTATAGTCAGAATGAGCAGTTCTTC
-,TRBJ2-2,TRBV11-2,many,CASSLGLTGGDTGELFF,TGTGCCAGCAGCTTGGGATTAACCGGAGGGGACACCGGGGAGCTGTTTTTT
TRBD1,TRBJ2-7,TRBV11-2,many,CASSLNPWDRDSYEQYF,TGTGCCAGCAGCTTAAACCCCTGGGACAGGGACTCCTACGAGCAGTACTTC
-,TRBJ2-5,TRBV6-2/TRBV6-3,few,CASSEMAQETQYF,TGTGCCAGCAGTGAGATGGCTCAAGAGACCCAGTACTTC